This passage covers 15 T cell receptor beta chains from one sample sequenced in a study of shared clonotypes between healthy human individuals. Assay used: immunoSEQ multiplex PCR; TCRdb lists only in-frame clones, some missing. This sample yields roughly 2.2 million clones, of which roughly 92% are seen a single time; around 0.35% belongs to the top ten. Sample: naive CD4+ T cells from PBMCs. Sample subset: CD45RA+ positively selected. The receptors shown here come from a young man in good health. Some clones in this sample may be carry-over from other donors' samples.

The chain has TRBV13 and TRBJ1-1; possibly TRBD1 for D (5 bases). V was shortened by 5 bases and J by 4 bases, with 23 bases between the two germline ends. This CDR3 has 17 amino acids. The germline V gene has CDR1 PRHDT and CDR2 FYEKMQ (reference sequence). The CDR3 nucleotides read TGTGCCAGCAGCCTCCGGGTTGGGGTCGGGACGGGCACTGAAGCTTTCTTT. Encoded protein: CASSLRVGVGTGTEAFF.

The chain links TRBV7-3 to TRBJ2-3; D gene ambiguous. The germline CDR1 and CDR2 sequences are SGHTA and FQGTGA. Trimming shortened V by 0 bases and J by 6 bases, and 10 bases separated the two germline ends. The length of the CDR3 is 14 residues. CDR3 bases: TGTGCCAGCAGCTTAACCGGTGAAGGGGATACGCAGTATTTT. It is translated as CASSLTGEGDTQYF.

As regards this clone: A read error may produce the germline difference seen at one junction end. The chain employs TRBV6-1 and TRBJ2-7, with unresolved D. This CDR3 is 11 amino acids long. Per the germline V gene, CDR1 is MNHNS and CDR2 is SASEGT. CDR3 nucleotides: TGTGCCAGCAGGAAGGACCCCCTGCTGTGCTTC. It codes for CASRKDPLLCF.

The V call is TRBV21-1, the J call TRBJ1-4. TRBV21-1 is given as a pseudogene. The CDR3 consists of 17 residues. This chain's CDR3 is CASSKPPIPVEAEKLFF. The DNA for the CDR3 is TGTGCCAGCAGCAAACCCCCAATCCCCGTAGAGGCTGAAAAACTGTTTTTT.

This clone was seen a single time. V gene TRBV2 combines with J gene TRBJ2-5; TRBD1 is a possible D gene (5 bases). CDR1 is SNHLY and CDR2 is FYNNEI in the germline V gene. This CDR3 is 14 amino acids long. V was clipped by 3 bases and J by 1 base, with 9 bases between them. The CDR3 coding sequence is TGTGCCAGCAGTGATCAGGGTATCCAAGAGACCCAGTACTTC. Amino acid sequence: CASSDQGIQETQYF.

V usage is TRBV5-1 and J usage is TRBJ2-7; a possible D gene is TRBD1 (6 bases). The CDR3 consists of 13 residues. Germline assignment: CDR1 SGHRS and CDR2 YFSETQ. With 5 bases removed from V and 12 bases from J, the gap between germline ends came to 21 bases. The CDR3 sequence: CASRGETGLPPYF. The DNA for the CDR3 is TGCGCCAGCAGAGGGGAGACAGGCCTACCCCCGTACTTC.

The CDR3 region is CASSESWTSGRRAGELFF. The CDR3 region has the DNA TGTGCCAGCAGTGAATCATGGACTAGCGGGAGGAGGGCCGGGGAGCTGTTTTTT. The chain is built from TRBV25-1 and TRBJ2-2; 14 nucleotides match TRBD2. In germline, CDR1 is MGHDK, CDR2 SYGVNS. CDR3 length equals 18 residues. The V gene end was trimmed by 1 base and the J gene end by 6 bases; junction bases not matched to a gene: 7.

The CDR3 DNA is TGTGCCAGCAGTTCTACTAGCGTAAGCTCCTACAATGAGCAGTTCTTC. Residues: CASSSTSVSSYNEQFF. The V call is TRBV28, the J call TRBJ2-1, with 7 bases fitting TRBD2. The J segment lost 0 bases and the V segment lost 4 bases, leaving 6 bases of the junction unmatched. This CDR3 is built from 16 residues. Germline V gene data show CDR1 as MDHEN and CDR2 as SYDVKM.

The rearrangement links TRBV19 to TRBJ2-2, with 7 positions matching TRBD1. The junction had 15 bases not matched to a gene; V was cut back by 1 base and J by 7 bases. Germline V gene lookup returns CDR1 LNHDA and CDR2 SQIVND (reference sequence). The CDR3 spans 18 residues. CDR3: CASSIVPPNRGRGGELFF. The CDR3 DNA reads TGTGCCAGTAGTATAGTGCCCCCCAACAGGGGCCGTGGCGGGGAGCTGTTTTTT.

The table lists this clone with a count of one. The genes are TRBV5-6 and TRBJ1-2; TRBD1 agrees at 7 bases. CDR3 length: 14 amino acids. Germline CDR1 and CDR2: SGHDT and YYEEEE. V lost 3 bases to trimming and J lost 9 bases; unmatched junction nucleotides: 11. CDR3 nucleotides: TGTGCCAGCAGCTCCGCAGGGGGTCTGCTTAGCTACACCTTC. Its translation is CASSSAGGLLSYTF.

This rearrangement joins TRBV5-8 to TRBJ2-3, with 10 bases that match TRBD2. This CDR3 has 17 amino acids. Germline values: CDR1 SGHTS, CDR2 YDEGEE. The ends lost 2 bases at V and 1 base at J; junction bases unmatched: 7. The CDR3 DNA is TGTGCCAGCAGCTTAGGTAGCGGGAGGCCTGGCACAGATACGCAGTATTTT. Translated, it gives CASSLGSGRPGTDTQYF.

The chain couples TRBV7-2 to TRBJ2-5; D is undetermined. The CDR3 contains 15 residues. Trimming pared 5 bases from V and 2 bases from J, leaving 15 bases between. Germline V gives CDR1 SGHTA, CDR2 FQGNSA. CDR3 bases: TGTGCCAGCAGCCGACTCTTGGGCGGACAAGAGACCCAGTACTTC. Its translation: CASSRLLGGQETQYF.

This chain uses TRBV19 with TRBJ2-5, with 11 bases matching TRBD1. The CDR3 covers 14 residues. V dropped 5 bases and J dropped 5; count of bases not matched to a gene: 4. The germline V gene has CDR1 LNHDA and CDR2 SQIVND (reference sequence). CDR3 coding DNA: TGTGCCAGTAGTCCGGGACAGGGGGTGGAGACCCAGTACTTC. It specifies CASSPGQGVETQYF.

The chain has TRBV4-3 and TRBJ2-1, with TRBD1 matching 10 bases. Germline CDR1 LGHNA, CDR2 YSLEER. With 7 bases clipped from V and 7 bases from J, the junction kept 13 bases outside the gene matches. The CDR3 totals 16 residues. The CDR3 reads CASKGDRDRGVNEQFF. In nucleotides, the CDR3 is TGCGCCAGCAAGGGAGACCGGGACAGGGGCGTTAATGAGCAGTTCTTC.

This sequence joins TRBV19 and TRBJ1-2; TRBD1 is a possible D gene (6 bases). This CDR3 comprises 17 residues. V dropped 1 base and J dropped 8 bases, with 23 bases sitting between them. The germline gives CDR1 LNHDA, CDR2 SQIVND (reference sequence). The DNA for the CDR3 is TGTGCCAGTAGTATAGCAACGGGACACCTTTTTGCTGGAGGCTACACCTTC. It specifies CASSIATGHLFAGGYTF.